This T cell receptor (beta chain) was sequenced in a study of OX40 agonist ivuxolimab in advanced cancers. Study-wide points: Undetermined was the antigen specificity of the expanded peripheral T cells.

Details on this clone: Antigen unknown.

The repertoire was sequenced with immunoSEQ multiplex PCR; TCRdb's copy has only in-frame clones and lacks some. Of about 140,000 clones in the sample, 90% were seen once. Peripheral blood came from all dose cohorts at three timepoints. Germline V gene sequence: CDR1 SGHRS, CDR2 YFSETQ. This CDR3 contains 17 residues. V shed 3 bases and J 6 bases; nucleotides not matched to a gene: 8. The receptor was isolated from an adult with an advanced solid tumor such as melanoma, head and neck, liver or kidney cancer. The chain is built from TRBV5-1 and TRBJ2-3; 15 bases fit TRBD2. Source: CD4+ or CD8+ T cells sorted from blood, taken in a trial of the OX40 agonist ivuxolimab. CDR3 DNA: TGCGCCAGCAGCTCTGGGACTAGCGGGAGGTCCGGGGATACGCAGTATTTT. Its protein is CASSSGTSGRSGDTQYF.